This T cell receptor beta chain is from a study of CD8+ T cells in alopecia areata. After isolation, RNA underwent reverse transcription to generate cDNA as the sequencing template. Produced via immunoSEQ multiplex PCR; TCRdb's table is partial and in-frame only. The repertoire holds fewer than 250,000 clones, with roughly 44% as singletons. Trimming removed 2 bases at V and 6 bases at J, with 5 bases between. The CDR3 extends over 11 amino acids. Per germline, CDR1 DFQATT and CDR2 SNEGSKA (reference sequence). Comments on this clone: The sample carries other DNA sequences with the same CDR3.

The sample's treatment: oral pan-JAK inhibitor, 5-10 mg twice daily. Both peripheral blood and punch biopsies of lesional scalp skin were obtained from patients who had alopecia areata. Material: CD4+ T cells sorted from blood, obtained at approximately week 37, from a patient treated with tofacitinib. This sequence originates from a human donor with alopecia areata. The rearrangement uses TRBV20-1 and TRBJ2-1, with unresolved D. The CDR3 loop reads CSARLGNEQFF. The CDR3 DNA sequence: TGCAGTGCTAGATTAGGCAATGAGCAGTTCTTC.